The 25 T cell receptor beta chains below come from one sample, sequenced in a study of T cell responses to AZD1222 COVID-19 vaccine. Profiling relied on immunoSEQ multiplex PCR, and the TCRdb table lists in-frame clones only, not all of them. The profile covers 150,000 or so clones, with around 93% appearing a single time and about 3.8% taken by the ten largest. The source material was peripheral blood, sampled 28 days after the second AZD1222 dose. Receptors were obtained from an adult who received the AZD1222 COVID-19 vaccine.

The CDR3 protein is CASSVMLSNTEAFF. The CDR3 DNA is TGTGCCAGCAGCGTAATGTTATCCAACACTGAAGCTTTCTTT. V and J are TRBV9 and TRBJ1-1, with no clear D. There are 14 residues in the CDR3. CDR1 is SGDLS and CDR2 is YYNGEE in the germline V gene. The V gene lost 1 base and the J gene lost 2 bases, with 9 bases spanning the gap.

This chain links TRBV7-8 with TRBJ2-7; no reliable D call. V gave up 4 bases and J gave up 4 bases, with 8 bases separating them. Germline V gene data show CDR1 as SGHVS and CDR2 as FQNEAQ. CDR3 size: 12 residues. CDR3 bases: TGTGCCAGCAGCTCAACCAATTACGAGCAGTACTTC. Translating gives CASSSTNYEQYF.

This chain connects TRBV29-1 to TRBJ1-5; D possibly corresponds to TRBD1 (6 bases). Germline CDR1 SQVTM, CDR2 ANQGSEA. The CDR3 is made up of 12 amino acids. Trimming took off 4 bases at V and 7 bases at J, with 11 bases between the two ends. This CDR3 is CSVVGGGQPQHF. DNA for the CDR3: TGCAGCGTTGTCGGGGGGGGCCAGCCCCAGCATTTT.

This clone was observed a single time. The chain is built from TRBV27 and TRBJ2-7, with unresolved D. Trimming took off 3 bases at V and 0 bases at J, with 9 bases between the two ends. The length of the CDR3 is 14 residues. The germline V gene encodes CDR1 MNHEY and CDR2 SMNVEV (reference sequence). The CDR3 bases are TGTGCCAGCAGTTTTCTCACCTCCTCCTACGAGCAGTACTTC. It translates to CASSFLTSSYEQYF.

The chain combines TRBV5-6 with TRBJ1-1; D not certain. The V gene lost 2 bases and the J gene lost 1 base, with 6 bases spanning the gap. CDR3 length: 13 residues. Germline-derived CDR1 and CDR2 are SGHDT and YYEEEE. The CDR3 sequence: CASSFAENTEAFF. The CDR3 DNA follows: TGTGCCAGCAGCTTCGCAGAGAACACTGAAGCTTTCTTT.

The CDR3 bases are TGTGCCAGCAGCTTAGGATCATATACGACAGATACGCAGTATTTT. Translation gives CASSLGSYTTDTQYF. V gene TRBV11-3 combines with J gene TRBJ2-3; D gene unclear. Germline CDR1 and CDR2: SGHNT and YENEEA. The CDR3 contains 15 residues. V lost 1 base, J lost 3 bases, and 11 bases lay in between.

The chain joins TRBV3-1 (or the pseudogene TRBV3-2) to TRBJ2-2; D not resolved. Germline lookup yields CDR1 LGHDT and CDR2 YNNKEL (reference sequence). The CDR3 runs 15 residues. Deletions cut 0 bases from V and 1 base from J, with 6 bases between. The CDR3 region has the DNA TGTGCCAGCAGCCAAGATAATTGGAACACCGGGGAGCTGTTTTTT. Protein: CASSQDNWNTGELFF.

The rearrangement links TRBV7-3 to TRBJ2-1; 7 nucleotides match TRBD2. J lost 9 bases, V lost 5 bases, and 10 bases had no gene match. The V gene's germline CDR1 is SGHTA and CDR2 FQGTGA. The CDR3 extends over 14 amino acids. As DNA, the CDR3 is TGTGCCAGCAGCCTACTATTGTCGGGAGGTGAGCAGTTCTTC. This gives the protein CASSLLLSGGEQFF.

This clone is a singleton in its sample. The V call is TRBV29-1, the J call TRBJ2-2; D possibly corresponds to TRBD1 (5 bases). The germline gives CDR1 SQVTM, CDR2 ANQGSEA. The CDR3 length is 13 residues. V was trimmed by 6 bases and J by 1 base, leaving 9 bases between them. The CDR3 DNA reads TGCAGCGTAGGCCAGGGGAACACCGGGGAGCTGTTTTTT. Translating gives CSVGQGNTGELFF.

The rearrangement uses TRBV7-2 and TRBJ2-1, with 9 bases fitting TRBD2. Losses at the gene ends were 1 base for V and 15 bases for J; bases not matched to a gene: 16. In germline, CDR1 is SGHTA, CDR2 FQGNSA. The CDR3 covers 16 residues. The CDR3 DNA is TGTGCCAGCAGCTTAGAATTGGCGGGGGGGCTAGTATTGCCGTTCTTC. Residues: CASSLELAGGLVLPFF.

The V call is TRBV19, the J call TRBJ2-1; a weak D match, TRBD1 (5 bases). Germline loops: CDR1 LNHDA, CDR2 SQIVND (reference sequence). With 2 bases removed from V and 7 bases from J, the gap between germline ends came to 9 bases. This CDR3 spans 13 amino acids. The chain's CDR3 is CASSISHRNEQFF. The CDR3 bases are TGTGCCAGTAGTATATCCCACAGGAATGAGCAGTTCTTC.

This clone has only a few counts. The rearrangement joins TRBV12-3 or TRBV12-4 to TRBJ1-2; 8 bases align to TRBD1. There are 12 residues in the CDR3. V shed 6 bases and J 5 bases; nucleotides not matched to a gene: 2. The CDR3 DNA sequence: TGTGCCAGCAGACAGGGGGATTATGGCTACACCTTC. This encodes CASRQGDYGYTF.

The rearrangement links TRBV5-1 to TRBJ1-2; 7 bases line up with TRBD1. From germline, CDR1 is SGHRS and CDR2 YFSETQ. V trimming: 0 bases; J trimming: 6 bases; junction bases outside the gene matches: 11. The CDR3 length is 16 residues. CDR3 in DNA: TGCGCCAGCAGCTTGGCCAACAGGGGCGGGGTAGATGGCTACACCTTC. Protein sequence: CASSLANRGGVDGYTF.

The chain has TRBV5-1 and TRBJ2-5, with TRBD2 matching over 9 bases. CDR3 length: 16 residues. CDR1 and CDR2 (germline): SGHRS, YFSETQ. V gave up 4 bases and J gave up 4 bases; unmatched junction bases: 11. CDR3 in amino acids: CASSLVAGATGETQYF. As DNA, the CDR3 is TGCGCCAGCAGCCTGGTAGCGGGGGCTACAGGAGAGACCCAGTACTTC.

The chain joins TRBV7-2 to TRBJ1-2; the D gene is possibly TRBD1 (5 bases). This CDR3 comprises 16 residues. The V gene lost 1 base and the J gene lost 0 bases, with 12 bases spanning the gap. From germline, CDR1 is SGHTA and CDR2 FQGNSA. The CDR3 DNA follows: TGTGCCAGCAGCTTAGGCGGGACGAACGCTAACTATGGCTACACCTTC. Translating gives CASSLGGTNANYGYTF.

The CDR3 sequence is CASSDSSAGSTDTQYF. Written as DNA, the CDR3 is TGTGCCAGCAGTGACTCCTCCGCGGGAAGCACAGATACGCAGTATTTT. The V gene is TRBV6-4, the J gene TRBJ2-3, with D possibly TRBD2 on 6 matching bases. Germline-derived CDR1 and CDR2 are MRHNA and SNTAGT. V dropped 0 bases and J dropped 0 bases, with 10 bases sitting between them. The CDR3 covers 16 residues.

This rearrangement joins TRBV13 to TRBJ1-1; TRBD1 matches 9 bases. The CDR3 loop spans 13 amino acids. Germline assignment: CDR1 PRHDT and CDR2 FYEKMQ (reference sequence). After removal of 5 bases from V and 7 bases from J, the junction contained 5 bases not matched to a gene. The CDR3 protein is CASSHRTGVEAFF. CDR3 nucleotides: TGTGCCAGCAGCCACCGGACAGGGGTTGAAGCTTTCTTT.

The CDR3 sequence: CASSHSGWGARQPQHF. The CDR3 DNA reads as TGTGCCAGCAGCCATAGTGGCTGGGGGGCACGACAGCCCCAGCATTTT. This sequence joins TRBV7-8 and TRBJ1-5; a weak D match, TRBD1 (6 bases). V was trimmed by 5 bases and J by 7 bases, leaving 21 bases between them. The germline V gene has CDR1 SGHVS and CDR2 FQNEAQ. This CDR3 spans 16 amino acids.

This sequence joins TRBV12-3 or TRBV12-4 and TRBJ1-1; 8 nucleotides line up with TRBD1. V lost 6 bases and J lost 3; bases outside the gene matches: 3. CDR3 length equals 13 residues. The DNA of the CDR3 is TGTGCCAGCAGGGGACAGGTTCACACTGAAGCTTTCTTT. Protein product: CASRGQVHTEAFF.

This chain joins TRBV2 and TRBJ1-1; no clear D. Trimming cost V 6 bases and J 8 bases, with 16 bases left between them. Germline CDR1 is SNHLY and CDR2 is FYNNEI. This CDR3 comprises 13 residues. The CDR3 here is CASRGYTAAEAFF. In nucleotides, the CDR3 is TGTGCCAGCAGGGGGTACACAGCGGCCGAAGCTTTCTTT.

The CDR3 bases are TGTGCCAGCAGTTTATATGGGGCGAGCTCTGGGGCCAACGTCCTGACTTTC. It translates to CASSLYGASSGANVLTF. The chain employs TRBV27 and TRBJ2-6; D perhaps matches TRBD1 (5 bases). Germline values: CDR1 MNHEY, CDR2 SMNVEV (reference sequence). The CDR3 sequence is 17 residues long. V was cut by 1 base and J by 0 bases, with 10 bases left in between.

V and J are TRBV19 and TRBJ1-2; 7 bases match TRBD1. Germline V gene lookup returns CDR1 LNHDA and CDR2 SQIVND (reference sequence). Losses at the gene ends were 5 bases for V and 6 bases for J; bases not matched to a gene: 3. The CDR3 loop spans 12 amino acids. CDR3 protein: CASSLTGDGYTF. The CDR3 DNA reads TGTGCCAGTAGTTTAACAGGGGATGGCTACACCTTC.

The genes are TRBV5-6 and TRBJ2-7, with a weak D call TRBD2 (5 bases). This CDR3 has 14 amino acids. Looked up from germline, CDR1 is SGHDT and CDR2 is YYEEEE. With 5 bases removed from V and 0 bases from J, the gap between germline ends came to 12 bases. DNA for the CDR3: TGTGCCAGCAGAGTACCGGGAACCTCCTACGAGCAGTACTTC. This gives the protein CASRVPGTSYEQYF.

The chain recombines TRBV9 with TRBJ2-2; maybe TRBD2 (5 bases). From germline, CDR1 is SGDLS and CDR2 YYNGEE. V gave up 0 bases and J gave up 2 bases, with 8 bases separating them. This CDR3 has 15 amino acids. The CDR3 reads CASSVGGRNTGELFF. In DNA, the CDR3 is TGTGCCAGCAGCGTAGGAGGGAGAAACACCGGGGAGCTGTTTTTT.

The chain recombines TRBV4-1 with TRBJ1-6; the D gene is possibly TRBD1 (5 bases). V was pared by 0 bases and J by 9 bases, with 12 bases between. The CDR3 has 15 residues. Germline V gene sequence: CDR1 MGHRA, CDR2 YSYEKL. The chain's CDR3 is CASSQEAGIGSPLHF. The CDR3 DNA follows: TGCGCCAGCAGCCAAGAAGCAGGGATAGGTTCACCCCTCCACTTT.